This T cell receptor (beta chain) came from a study of cytomegalovirus exposure and HLA in healthy donors. Amplification used 60 Vbeta primers and 13 Jbeta primers. Produced via immunoSEQ multiplex PCR; TCRdb's table is partial and in-frame only. The data contain about 180,000 clones, roughly 77% of them singletons. The specimen was PBMCs. The sequence derives from a woman in her 30s in good health and CMV-seronegative.

In DNA, the CDR3 is TGCGCCAGCAGCCGATCCACACGCGAAAAACTGTTTTTT. Its translation is CASSRSTREKLFF. The chain is built from TRBV4-1 and TRBJ1-4; D is undetermined. Trimming stripped 4 bases from V and 8 bases from J, with 11 bases between. Germline CDR1 MGHRA, CDR2 YSYEKL. The CDR3 consists of 13 residues.